Sequencing of this T cell receptor beta chain was carried out in a study of human T cells and chemical hapten exposure (dated by TCRdb to about 2021). About the investigation overall: For sensitization, 2% DPC in acetone was applied to an approximately 2 cm by approximately 2 cm area of upper inner arm skin. Alopecia areata with under or over 50% scalp involvement, alopecia totalis and alopecia universalis were represented in the patient cohort, which was mostly female. Blood samples were taken from patients before sensitization (week 0) and then at 2, 6 and about 24 weeks after DPC sensitization. In alopecia patients, the study followed how the peripheral blood TCR repertoire changed in vivo over primary and secondary sensitization to diphenylcyclopropenone (DPC), a hapten. Patients additionally received weekly therapeutic DPC doses to the scalp throughout the approximately 24-week study period. Patch testing was performed on the upper back with Finn chambers containing 0.01% DPC, and the patch tests were scored after 6 days according to International Contact Dermatitis Research Group standards. Libraries were combined into a pool for sequencing, and differences in TCR yield between samples came mainly from small differences in library volumes within the pool. For TCR sequencing, blood came from some 31 alopecia patients at anywhere from one to four time points (pre-sensitization, 2, 6 and 24 weeks). The paper's findings and limits, for the study overall: Because every patient had alopecia, a presumed autoimmune disease, the patients' immune response might differ from that of healthy individuals. A positive correlation was found between the number of PT1 expanded TCRs and patch test score, with significance reached at thresholds 8, 16 and 32 but not 4. Expanded TCRs formed significantly more large CDR3 similarity clusters than pre-sensitization or healthy control sets, consistent with antigen-driven responses. After repeated subsampling, the strength of the expansion versus patch-test correlation and the threshold at which it became significant changed. No change with DPC sensitization was found in the number of TCRs above 1 in 1000 frequency, and no evidence of global repertoire structure alterations was found.

The library was prepared using RACE. Reads for this sample came from a NextSeq 500. Library preparation attached unique molecular identifiers to individual cDNA molecules for quantitative, reproducible TCR counting. Each blood RNA sample was used to sequence both TCR alpha and TCR beta chains. Regarding the original processing steps: Samples had a median of roughly 91,000 TCRs, with a range from about 23,224 to 750,000. The Decombinator software suite was used to annotate the V, J and CDR3 of the TCR reads. For the PS versus PT1 abundance plots, all samples were subsampled to the same number of TCRs (28,000). TCRs were defined as expanded if absent before sensitization and observed at least eight times at the 2-week time point. Starting from the raw public reads, TCRdb applied fastp trimming at Q25, assembled clones with MiXCR and retained in-frame beta chains. Here each entry gathers all rows of one CDR3 protein and keeps the most common genes and DNA. These V and J calls rely on TCRdb rather than the paper's analysis. In this sample the table shows 80,000 to 95,000 distinct CDR3 sequences, roughly 9.1% of which occur a single time. The top ten constitute roughly 3.5% of the sample.

V loses 4 bases, J loses 0 bases, and the germline ends lie 19 bases apart. The CDR3 spans 18 residues, from the cysteine through the phenylalanine. CDR3 DNA only is kept here, 54 bases in frame from base 1. According to the germline V gene, CDR1 reads MNHEY and CDR2 reads SVGEGT. This sample's time point label indicates: pre-sensitization, week 0. The treatment or condition label here, explained by the study, means: therapeutic diphenylcyclopropenone sensitization with weekly scalp DPC. At every patch-test visit, the blood draw took place before the patch test was put on. Eligible patients were aged 18 to 70, diagnosed with alopecia, deemed suitable for DPC therapy, and excluded if pregnant. Total RNA was isolated from unfractionated whole blood collected in Tempus Blood RNA tubes. This clonotype was detected ten times or more. There is no known antigen for this receptor. Per-base quality was not reported, and no clone a single base away is much larger than it.

The sequenced sample was whole blood, obtained in connection with sensitization to the hapten diphenylcyclopropenone (DPC). The receptor comes from a woman aged 40 to 55 with alopecia areata. Some clones in this sample may be carry-over from other donors' samples. The chain uses TRBV6-2 or TRBV6-3 and TRBJ2-1; the D gene is perhaps TRBD2, from 6 matching bases. The DNA reads TGTGCCAGCAGTTCCCGCGGGGCCTCACTCGTCTCCTACAATGAGCAGTTCTTC. Its product reads: CASSSRGASLVSYNEQFF.